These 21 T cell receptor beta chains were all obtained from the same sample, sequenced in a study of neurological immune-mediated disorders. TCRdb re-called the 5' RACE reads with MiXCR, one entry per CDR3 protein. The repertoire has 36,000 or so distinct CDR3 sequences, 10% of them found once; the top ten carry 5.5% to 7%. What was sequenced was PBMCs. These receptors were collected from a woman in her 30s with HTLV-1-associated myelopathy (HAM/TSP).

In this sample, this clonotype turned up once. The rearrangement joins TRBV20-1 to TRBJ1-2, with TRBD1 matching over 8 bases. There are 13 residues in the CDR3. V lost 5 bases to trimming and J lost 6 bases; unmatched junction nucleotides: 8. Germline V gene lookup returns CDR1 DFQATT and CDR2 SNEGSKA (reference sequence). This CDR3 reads CSARTGSSHGYTF. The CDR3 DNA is TGCAGTGCTCGGACAGGGTCGAGTCATGGCTACACCTTC.

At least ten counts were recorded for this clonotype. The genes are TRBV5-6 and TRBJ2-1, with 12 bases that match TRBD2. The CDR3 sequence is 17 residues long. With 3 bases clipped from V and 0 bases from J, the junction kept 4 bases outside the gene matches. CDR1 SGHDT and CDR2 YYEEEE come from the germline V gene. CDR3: CASSSGLAGTSYNEQFF. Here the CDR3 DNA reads TGTGCCAGCAGCTCTGGACTAGCGGGGACCTCCTACAATGAGCAGTTCTTC.

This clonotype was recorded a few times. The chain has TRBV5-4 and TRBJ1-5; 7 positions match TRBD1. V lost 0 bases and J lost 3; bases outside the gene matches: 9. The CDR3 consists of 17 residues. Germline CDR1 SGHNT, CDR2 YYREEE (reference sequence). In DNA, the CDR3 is TGTGCCAGCAGCTTGGTACGGCAGGGGGGAAACAATCAGCCCCAGCATTTT. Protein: CASSLVRQGGNNQPQHF.

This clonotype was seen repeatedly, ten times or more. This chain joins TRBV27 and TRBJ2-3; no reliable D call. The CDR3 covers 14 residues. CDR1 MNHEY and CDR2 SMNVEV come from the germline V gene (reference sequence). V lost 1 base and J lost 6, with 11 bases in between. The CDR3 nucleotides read TGTGCCAGCAGTTTATGGTCCCTGGGTGATACGCAGTATTTT. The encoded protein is CASSLWSLGDTQYF.

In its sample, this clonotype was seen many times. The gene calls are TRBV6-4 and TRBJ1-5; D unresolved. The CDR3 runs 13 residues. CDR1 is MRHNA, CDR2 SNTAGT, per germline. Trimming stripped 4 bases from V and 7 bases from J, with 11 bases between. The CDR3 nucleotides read TGTGCCAGCAGTGTGGGGTCTGAGCAGCCCCAGCATTTT. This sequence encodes CASSVGSEQPQHF.

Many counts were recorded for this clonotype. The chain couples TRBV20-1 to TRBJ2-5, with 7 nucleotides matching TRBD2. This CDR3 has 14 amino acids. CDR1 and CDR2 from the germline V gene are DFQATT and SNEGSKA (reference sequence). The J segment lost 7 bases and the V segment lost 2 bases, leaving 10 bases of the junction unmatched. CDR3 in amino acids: CSARRSGDQGTQYF. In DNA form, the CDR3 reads TGCAGTGCTAGACGGAGCGGGGACCAGGGGACCCAGTACTTC.

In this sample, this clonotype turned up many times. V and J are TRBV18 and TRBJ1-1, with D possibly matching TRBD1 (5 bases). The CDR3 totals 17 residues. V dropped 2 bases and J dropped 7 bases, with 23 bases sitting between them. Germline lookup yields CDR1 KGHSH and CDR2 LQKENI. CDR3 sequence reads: CASSPAGLRGRDDEAFF. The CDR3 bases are TGTGCCAGCTCACCAGCCGGGCTGCGGGGGAGGGACGATGAAGCTTTCTTT.

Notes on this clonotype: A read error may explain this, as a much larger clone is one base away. The CDR3 protein is CSAGGAEKRTSTDTQYF. In nucleotides, the CDR3 is TGCAGTGCTGGGGGGGCGGAAAAACGCACAAGCACAGATACGCAGTATTTT. V usage is TRBV20-1 and J usage is TRBJ2-3; D may be TRBD2 (7 bases). V was shortened by 5 bases and J by 0 bases, with 21 bases between the two germline ends. Per the germline V gene, CDR1 is DFQATT and CDR2 is SNEGSKA (reference sequence). This CDR3 contains 17 residues.

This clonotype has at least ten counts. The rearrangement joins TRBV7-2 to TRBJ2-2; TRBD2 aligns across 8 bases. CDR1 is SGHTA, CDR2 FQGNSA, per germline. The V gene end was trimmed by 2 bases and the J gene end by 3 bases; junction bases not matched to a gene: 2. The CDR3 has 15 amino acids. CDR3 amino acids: CASSLRGGHTGELFF. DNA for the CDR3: TGTGCCAGCAGCTTACGGGGGGGTCACACCGGGGAGCTGTTTTTT.

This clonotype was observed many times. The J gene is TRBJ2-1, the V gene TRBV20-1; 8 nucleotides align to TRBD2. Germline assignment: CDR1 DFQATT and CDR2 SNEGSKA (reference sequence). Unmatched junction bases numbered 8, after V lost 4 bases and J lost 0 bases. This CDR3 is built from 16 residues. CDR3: CSAIARGVSSYNEQFF. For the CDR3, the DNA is TGCAGTGCTATTGCGCGGGGGGTTAGCTCCTACAATGAGCAGTTCTTC.

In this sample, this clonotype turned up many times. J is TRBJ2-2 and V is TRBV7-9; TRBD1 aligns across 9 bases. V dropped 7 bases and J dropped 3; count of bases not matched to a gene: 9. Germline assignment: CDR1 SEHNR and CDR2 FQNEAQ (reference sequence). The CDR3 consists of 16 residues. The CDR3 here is CASNLYRDRDTGELFF. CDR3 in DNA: TGTGCCAGCAACCTATACCGGGACAGGGACACCGGGGAGCTGTTTTTT.

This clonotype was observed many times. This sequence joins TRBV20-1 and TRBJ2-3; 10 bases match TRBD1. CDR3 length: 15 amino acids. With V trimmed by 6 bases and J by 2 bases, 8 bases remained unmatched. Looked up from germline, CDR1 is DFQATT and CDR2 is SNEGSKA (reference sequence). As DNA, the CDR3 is TGCAGTGCACCGACAGGGGGCGCGTACACAGATACGCAGTATTTT. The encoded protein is CSAPTGGAYTDTQYF.

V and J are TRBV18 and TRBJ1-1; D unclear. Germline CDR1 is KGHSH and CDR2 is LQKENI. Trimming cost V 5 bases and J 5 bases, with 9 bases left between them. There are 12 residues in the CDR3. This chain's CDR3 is CASSISGTEAFF. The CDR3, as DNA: TGTGCCAGCTCAATCAGCGGGACTGAAGCTTTCTTT.

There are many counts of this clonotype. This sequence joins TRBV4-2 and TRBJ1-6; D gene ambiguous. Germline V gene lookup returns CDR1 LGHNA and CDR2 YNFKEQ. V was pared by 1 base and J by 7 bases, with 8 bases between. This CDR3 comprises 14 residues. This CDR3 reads CASSQGGQNSPLHF. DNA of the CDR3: TGTGCCAGCAGCCAAGGGGGTCAGAATTCACCCCTCCACTTT.

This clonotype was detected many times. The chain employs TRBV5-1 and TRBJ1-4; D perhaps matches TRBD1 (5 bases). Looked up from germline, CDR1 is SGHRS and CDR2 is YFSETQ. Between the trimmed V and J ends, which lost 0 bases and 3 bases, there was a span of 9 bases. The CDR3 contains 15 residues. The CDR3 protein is CASSLEGNPNEKLFF. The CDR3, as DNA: TGCGCCAGCAGCTTGGAGGGGAATCCTAATGAAAAACTGTTTTTT.

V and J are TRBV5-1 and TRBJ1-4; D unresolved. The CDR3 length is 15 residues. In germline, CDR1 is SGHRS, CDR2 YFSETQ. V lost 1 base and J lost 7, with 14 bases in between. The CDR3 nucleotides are TGCGCCAGCAGCTTGATGAAGGGTTCGGGTGAAAAACTGTTTTTT. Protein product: CASSLMKGSGEKLFF.

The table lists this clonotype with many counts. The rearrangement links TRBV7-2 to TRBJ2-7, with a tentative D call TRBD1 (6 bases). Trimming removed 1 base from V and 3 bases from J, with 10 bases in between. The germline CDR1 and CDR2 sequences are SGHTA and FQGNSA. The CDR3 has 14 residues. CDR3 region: CASSLGGGHYEQYF. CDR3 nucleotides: TGTGCCAGCAGCTTAGGTGGGGGCCACTACGAGCAGTACTTC.

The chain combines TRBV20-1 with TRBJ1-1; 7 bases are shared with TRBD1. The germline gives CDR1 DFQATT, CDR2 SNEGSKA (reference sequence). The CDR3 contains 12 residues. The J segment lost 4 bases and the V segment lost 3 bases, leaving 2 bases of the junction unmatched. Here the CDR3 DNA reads TGCAGTGCTAGGAGACAGGGCACTGAAGCTTTCTTT. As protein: CSARRQGTEAFF.

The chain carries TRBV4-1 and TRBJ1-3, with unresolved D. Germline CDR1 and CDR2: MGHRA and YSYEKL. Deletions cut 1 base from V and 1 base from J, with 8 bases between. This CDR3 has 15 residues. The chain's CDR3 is CASSQGRASGNTIYF. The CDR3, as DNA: TGCGCCAGCAGCCAAGGTCGTGCTTCTGGAAACACCATATATTTT.

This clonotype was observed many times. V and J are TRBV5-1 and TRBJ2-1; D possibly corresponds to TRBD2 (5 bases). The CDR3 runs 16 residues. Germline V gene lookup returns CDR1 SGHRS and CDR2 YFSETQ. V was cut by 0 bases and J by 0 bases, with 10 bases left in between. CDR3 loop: CASSLDPGSSYNEQFF. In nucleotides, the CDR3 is TGCGCCAGCAGCTTGGATCCGGGGAGCTCCTACAATGAGCAGTTCTTC.

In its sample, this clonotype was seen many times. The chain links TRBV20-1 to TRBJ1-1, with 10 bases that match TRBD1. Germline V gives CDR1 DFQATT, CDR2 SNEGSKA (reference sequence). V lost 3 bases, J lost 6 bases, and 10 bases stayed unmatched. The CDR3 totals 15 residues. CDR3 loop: CSARAPGQGNSEAFF. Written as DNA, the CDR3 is TGCAGTGCTAGGGCCCCGGGACAGGGGAATTCTGAAGCTTTCTTT.